The clone carrying this TCR beta chain has ten or more counts. TCR alpha and beta CDR3 regions were amplified from RNA using iRepertoire nested multiplex PCR. TCRdb re-called the multiplex PCR reads with MiXCR, one entry per CDR3 protein. The profile shows around 100,000 distinct CDR3 sequences, around 29% of them singletons. The entry originates in a study of glioma-infiltrating T cells. The specimen was glioma tissue, nonneoplastic brain tissue, or PBMCs (not recorded which). This receptor was identified in a human donor with low-grade glioma or glioblastoma, undergoing nonglioma brain surgery, or in good health (not recorded which).

CDR3 DNA: TGTGCCAGCAGCCAAGCGGGGGGAACCTACGAGCAGTACTTC. Protein product: CASSQAGGTYEQYF. The rearrangement uses TRBV4-2 and TRBJ2-7, with 7 bases that match TRBD2. CDR3 length: 14 residues. V dropped 1 base and J dropped 2; count of bases not matched to a gene: 2. The V gene's germline CDR1 is LGHNA and CDR2 YNFKEQ.